A selection of T cell receptor beta chains follows, all from one sample in a study of shared clonotypes between healthy human individuals. The method was immunoSEQ multiplex PCR; TCRdb's version includes in-frame clones alone and lacks a portion of them. Of approximately 2.4 million clones listed, 90% to 96% are singletons. What was sequenced was naive CD4+ T cells sorted from blood. The source is a man aged 18 to 30 in good health. Both conserved end residues are part of each CDR3. D genes are given only for firm matches. Some rows have no size entry. The others give once, few or many, or a class for an expanded clone.

J gene: TRBJ1-6
V gene: TRBV28
D gene: NA
clone size: NA
CDR3 protein: CASSPLDRQDSPLHF
CDR3 DNA: TGTGCCAGCAGTCCCCTCGACAGGCAAGATTCACCCCTCCACTTT

J gene: TRBJ2-7
V gene: TRBV10-3
D gene: TRBD1
clone size: NA
CDR3 protein: CAITAQGARYEQYF
CDR3 DNA: TGTGCCATCACTGCACAGGGGGCGCGGTACGAGCAGTACTTC

J gene: TRBJ2-7
V gene: TRBV10-3
D gene: NA
clone size: NA
CDR3 protein: CAISEAARVVGEQYF
CDR3 DNA: TGTGCCATCAGTGAGGCCGCTAGGGTAGTGGGAGAGCAGTACTTC

J gene: TRBJ2-7
V gene: TRBV7-2
D gene: TRBD2
clone size: NA
CDR3 protein: CASSLVLRGGSNEQYF
CDR3 DNA: TGTGCCAGCAGCTTAGTGTTGCGGGGGGGCAGCAACGAGCAGTACTTC

J gene: TRBJ2-1
V gene: TRBV19
D gene: NA
clone size: NA
CDR3 protein: CASSIGGSKSSEQFF
CDR3 DNA: TGTGCCAGTAGTATAGGGGGTTCGAAGAGCAGTGAGCAGTTCTTC

J gene: TRBJ2-2
V gene: TRBV10-3
D gene: TRBD1
clone size: NA
CDR3 protein: CAISLYGTENTGELFF
CDR3 DNA: TGTGCCATCAGTCTCTACGGGACAGAGAACACCGGGGAGCTGTTTTTT

J gene: TRBJ1-6
V gene: TRBV6-5
D gene: TRBD1
clone size: NA
CDR3 protein: CASSYRRRQGESPLHF
CDR3 DNA: TGTGCCAGCAGTTATAGGAGGAGACAGGGGGAATCACCCCTCCACTTT

J gene: TRBJ1-6
V gene: TRBV6-5
D gene: NA
clone size: NA
CDR3 protein: CASSQGDLATLHF
CDR3 DNA: TGTGCCAGCAGTCAAGGGGACTTAGCCACCCTCCACTTT

J gene: TRBJ2-7
V gene: TRBV7-2
D gene: NA
clone size: NA
CDR3 protein: CASSLEYGAYEQYF
CDR3 DNA: TGTGCCAGCAGCTTAGAGTACGGTGCCTACGAGCAGTACTTC

J gene: TRBJ2-2
V gene: TRBV2
D gene: NA
clone size: once
CDR3 protein: CASRQDNTGELFF
CDR3 DNA: TGTGCCAGTCGGCAGGACAACACCGGGGAGCTGTTTTTT

J gene: TRBJ2-7
V gene: TRBV7-2
D gene: NA
clone size: NA
CDR3 protein: CASSPVALGNEQYF
CDR3 DNA: TGTGCCAGCAGCCCCGTAGCGTTGGGGAACGAGCAGTACTTC

J gene: TRBJ2-7
V gene: TRBV2
D gene: NA
clone size: once
CDR3 protein: CASSVGTLKNYEQYF
CDR3 DNA: TGTGCCAGCAGTGTCGGGACACTCAAAAACTACGAGCAGTACTTC

J gene: TRBJ2-7
V gene: TRBV15
D gene: NA
clone size: NA
CDR3 protein: CATSRALVGYEQYF
CDR3 DNA: TGTGCCACCAGCAGAGCTCTTGTAGGCTACGAGCAGTACTTC

J gene: TRBJ2-4
V gene: TRBV19
D gene: TRBD2
clone size: NA
CDR3 protein: CASSIAQGEGIQYF
CDR3 DNA: TGTGCCAGTAGTATAGCTCAAGGGGAGGGGATTCAGTACTTC

J gene: TRBJ2-7
V gene: TRBV18
D gene: NA
clone size: NA
CDR3 protein: CASSPGRESSYEQYF
CDR3 DNA: TGTGCCAGCTCACCAGGCAGGGAGAGCTCCTACGAGCAGTACTTC

J gene: TRBJ2-7
V gene: TRBV10-3
D gene: NA
clone size: NA
CDR3 protein: CAISESGGLALVEQYF
CDR3 DNA: TGTGCCATCAGTGAGTCGGGGGGGCTTGCCCTTGTAGAGCAGTACTTC

J gene: TRBJ1-1
V gene: TRBV5-1
D gene: TRBD1
clone size: NA
CDR3 protein: CASSRTTGEGAEAFF
CDR3 DNA: TGCGCCAGCAGCAGGACGACAGGGGAAGGGGCTGAAGCTTTCTTT

J gene: TRBJ2-2
V gene: TRBV28
D gene: TRBD1
clone size: NA
CDR3 protein: CASSLGQVLTGELFF
CDR3 DNA: TGTGCCAGCAGTTTGGGACAGGTCCTAACCGGGGAGCTGTTTTTT

J gene: TRBJ1-2
V gene: TRBV7-2
D gene: TRBD1
clone size: NA
CDR3 protein: CASSLEGQVRGYTF
CDR3 DNA: TGTGCCAGCAGCTTAGAGGGACAGGTCAGAGGCTACACCTTC

J gene: TRBJ1-4
V gene: TRBV6-5
D gene: NA
clone size: NA
CDR3 protein: CASSYSRPGREKLFF
CDR3 DNA: TGTGCCAGCAGTTACTCGCGACCGGGGCGTGAAAAACTGTTTTTT

J gene: TRBJ2-1
V gene: TRBV7-9
D gene: TRBD1
clone size: NA
CDR3 protein: CASSHIRDSHNEQFF
CDR3 DNA: TGTGCCAGCAGCCACATCCGGGACAGCCACAATGAGCAGTTCTTC

J gene: TRBJ1-1
V gene: TRBV2
D gene: NA
clone size: NA
CDR3 protein: CASSTDSTEAFF
CDR3 DNA: TGTGCCAGCAGTACGGACAGCACTGAAGCTTTCTTT

J gene: TRBJ1-5
V gene: TRBV6-6
D gene: NA
clone size: once
CDR3 protein: CASSYSDSGQPQHF
CDR3 DNA: TGTGCCAGCAGTTACTCGGACAGTGGTCAGCCCCAGCATTTT

J gene: TRBJ2-3
V gene: TRBV4-3
D gene: NA
clone size: NA
CDR3 protein: CASSLAVTDTQYF
CDR3 DNA: TGCGCCAGCAGCCTAGCGGTCACAGATACGCAGTATTTT

J gene: TRBJ1-5
V gene: TRBV18
D gene: NA
clone size: NA
CDR3 protein: CASSADRLSNQPQHF
CDR3 DNA: TGTGCCAGCTCGGCTGACAGGTTGAGCAATCAGCCCCAGCATTTT

J gene: TRBJ2-5
V gene: TRBV5-6
D gene: TRBD1
clone size: NA
CDR3 protein: CASSLVGTAGETQYF
CDR3 DNA: TGTGCCAGCAGCTTGGTTGGGACAGCAGGGGAGACCCAGTACTTC

J gene: TRBJ2-7
V gene: TRBV9
D gene: TRBD2
clone size: NA
CDR3 protein: CASSVAAGKDNEQYF
CDR3 DNA: TGTGCCAGCAGCGTAGCAGCGGGAAAGGATAACGAGCAGTACTTC

J gene: TRBJ2-5
V gene: TRBV7-2
D gene: NA
clone size: NA
CDR3 protein: CASSPGREETQYF
CDR3 DNA: TGTGCCAGCAGCCCAGGACGGGAAGAGACCCAGTACTTC

J gene: TRBJ2-2
V gene: TRBV7-2
D gene: TRBD1
clone size: NA
CDR3 protein: CASSLSQGATGELFF
CDR3 DNA: TGTGCCAGCAGCTTATCTCAGGGGGCCACCGGGGAGCTGTTTTTT

J gene: TRBJ1-4
V gene: TRBV10-1
D gene: NA
clone size: NA
CDR3 protein: CASSAGESTNEKLFF
CDR3 DNA: TGCGCCAGCAGCGCCGGGGAGTCGACAAATGAAAAACTGTTTTTT

J gene: TRBJ2-7
V gene: TRBV18
D gene: NA
clone size: NA
CDR3 protein: CASSATGIQGQYF
CDR3 DNA: TGTGCCAGCTCAGCTACCGGGATCCAGGGGCAGTACTTC

J gene: TRBJ2-1
V gene: TRBV5-1
D gene: NA
clone size: NA
CDR3 protein: CASSLGLNNEQFF
CDR3 DNA: TGCGCCAGCAGCTTGGGACTTAACAATGAGCAGTTCTTC

J gene: TRBJ1-2
V gene: TRBV7-9
D gene: NA
clone size: NA
CDR3 protein: CASSLGPPGYGYTF
CDR3 DNA: TGTGCCAGCAGCTTAGGGCCTCCTGGCTATGGCTACACCTTC

J gene: TRBJ2-1
V gene: TRBV19
D gene: TRBD2
clone size: once
CDR3 protein: CASTSLRLAGGTYNEQFF
CDR3 DNA: TGTGCCAGTACCTCCCTCCGACTAGCGGGGGGGACCTACAATGAGCAGTTCTTC

J gene: TRBJ1-1
V gene: TRBV11-2
D gene: NA
clone size: NA
CDR3 protein: CASSLMVIMNTEAFF
CDR3 DNA: TGTGCCAGCAGCTTAATGGTCATCATGAACACTGAAGCTTTCTTT

J gene: TRBJ2-7
V gene: TRBV7-2
D gene: NA
clone size: NA
CDR3 protein: CASSLELIYEQYF
CDR3 DNA: TGTGCCAGCAGCTTAGAACTTATCTACGAGCAGTACTTC

J gene: TRBJ2-2
V gene: TRBV15
D gene: NA
clone size: NA
CDR3 protein: CATSSRANPTGELFF
CDR3 DNA: TGTGCCACCAGCTCCCGGGCCAACCCCACCGGGGAGCTGTTTTTT

J gene: TRBJ2-3
V gene: TRBV9
D gene: NA
clone size: NA
CDR3 protein: CASSVVSTDTQYF
CDR3 DNA: TGTGCCAGCAGCGTAGTAAGTACAGATACGCAGTATTTT

J gene: TRBJ2-7
V gene: TRBV28
D gene: TRBD1
clone size: NA
CDR3 protein: CASSLDRGRAYEQYF
CDR3 DNA: TGTGCCAGCAGTTTGGACAGGGGGCGAGCCTACGAGCAGTACTTC

J gene: TRBJ2-5
V gene: TRBV2
D gene: NA
clone size: NA
CDR3 protein: CASSGRSGGQETQYF
CDR3 DNA: TGTGCCAGCAGTGGGCGAAGCGGCGGTCAAGAGACCCAGTACTTC

J gene: TRBJ2-5
V gene: TRBV29-1
D gene: NA
clone size: NA
CDR3 protein: CSVDGIAGETQYF
CDR3 DNA: TGCAGCGTTGATGGGATTGCTGGGGAGACCCAGTACTTC

J gene: TRBJ2-7
V gene: TRBV2
D gene: NA
clone size: NA
CDR3 protein: CASSPEGSRSSYEQYF
CDR3 DNA: TGTGCCAGCAGCCCGGAGGGGTCTCGAAGCTCCTACGAGCAGTACTTC

J gene: TRBJ2-7
V gene: TRBV5-4
D gene: TRBD1
clone size: NA
CDR3 protein: CASSRQDRAFSEQYF
CDR3 DNA: TGTGCCAGCAGCCGCCAGGACAGGGCGTTTTCAGAGCAGTACTTC

J gene: TRBJ2-7
V gene: TRBV2
D gene: NA
clone size: once
CDR3 protein: CASSVGRGNSYEQYF
CDR3 DNA: TGTGCCAGCAGTGTGGGCAGGGGTAACTCCTACGAGCAGTACTTC

J gene: TRBJ2-3
V gene: TRBV11-2
D gene: TRBD2
clone size: NA
CDR3 protein: CASSFGGVGDTQYF
CDR3 DNA: TGTGCCAGCAGCTTTGGGGGGGTTGGAGATACGCAGTATTTT

J gene: TRBJ2-5
V gene: TRBV11-3
D gene: NA
clone size: NA
CDR3 protein: CASSLVIPKETQYF
CDR3 DNA: TGTGCCAGCAGCTTGGTGATCCCGAAAGAGACCCAGTACTTC

J gene: TRBJ2-7
V gene: TRBV28
D gene: NA
clone size: NA
CDR3 protein: CASSANPYEQYF
CDR3 DNA: TGTGCCAGCAGTGCCAATCCTTACGAGCAGTACTTC

J gene: TRBJ1-1
V gene: TRBV6-5
D gene: NA
clone size: NA
CDR3 protein: CASSYTILNTEAFF
CDR3 DNA: TGTGCCAGCAGTTACACGATCCTGAACACTGAAGCTTTCTTT

J gene: TRBJ2-2
V gene: TRBV6-5
D gene: NA
clone size: NA
CDR3 protein: CASSYSYRVGGELFF
CDR3 DNA: TGTGCCAGCAGTTACTCTTACAGGGTCGGCGGGGAGCTGTTTTTT

J gene: TRBJ2-6
V gene: TRBV28
D gene: NA
clone size: NA
CDR3 protein: CASSLQGANVLTF
CDR3 DNA: TGTGCCAGCAGTTTACAAGGGGCCAACGTCCTGACTTTC

J gene: TRBJ1-1
V gene: TRBV2
D gene: NA
clone size: NA
CDR3 protein: CASSVELENTEAFF
CDR3 DNA: TGTGCCAGCAGTGTCGAGTTAGAGAACACTGAAGCTTTCTTT

J gene: TRBJ1-2
V gene: TRBV2
D gene: TRBD1
clone size: NA
CDR3 protein: CASSTWGGQRANYGYTF
CDR3 DNA: TGTGCCAGCAGTACCTGGGGGGGACAGAGAGCTAACTATGGCTACACCTTC

J gene: TRBJ2-7
V gene: TRBV27
D gene: NA
clone size: NA
CDR3 protein: CASSFRESAHEQYF
CDR3 DNA: TGTGCCAGCAGTTTCAGGGAAAGTGCCCACGAGCAGTACTTC

J gene: TRBJ1-4
V gene: TRBV7-9
D gene: NA
clone size: NA
CDR3 protein: CASISVDEKLFF
CDR3 DNA: TGTGCCAGCATTTCCGTGGACGAAAAACTGTTTTTT

J gene: TRBJ1-2
V gene: TRBV27
D gene: NA
clone size: NA
CDR3 protein: CASSTQGRDGYTF
CDR3 DNA: TGTGCCAGCAGTACCCAGGGGCGGGATGGCTACACCTTC

J gene: TRBJ2-7
V gene: TRBV5-1
D gene: TRBD1
clone size: NA
CDR3 protein: CASSLVGTGGYEQYF
CDR3 DNA: TGCGCCAGCAGCTTGGTTGGTACAGGGGGCTACGAGCAGTACTTC

J gene: TRBJ2-7
V gene: TRBV7-2
D gene: NA
clone size: NA
CDR3 protein: CASSLGSRNPYEQYF
CDR3 DNA: TGTGCCAGCAGCCTCGGGAGTAGAAATCCCTACGAGCAGTACTTC

J gene: TRBJ1-6
V gene: TRBV5-6
D gene: TRBD1
clone size: NA
CDR3 protein: CASSLADRGSPLHF
CDR3 DNA: TGTGCCAGCAGCTTAGCGGACAGGGGTTCACCCCTCCACTTT